These 20 T cell receptor beta chains came from one sample sequenced in a study of technical replicates of blood from several donors. This table comes from immunoSEQ multiplex PCR, and its TCRdb copy is limited to in-frame clones, with some not included. There are under 85,000 clones in the sample; around 96% occur only once, and approximately 0.3% lies in the top ten. Material: T cells isolated from PBMCs. These TCRs come from a human donor in good health.

J is TRBJ2-7 and V is TRBV11-2, with D tentatively TRBD1 (5 bases). This CDR3 spans 15 amino acids. V lost 7 bases, J lost 3 bases, and 19 bases lay in between. Germline V gene lookup returns CDR1 SGHAT and CDR2 FQNNGV. The CDR3 DNA follows: TGTGCCAGCACCGTAAGGAGTGGCAGGGACTACGAGCAGTACTTC. This gives the protein CASTVRSGRDYEQYF.

The chain joins TRBV2 to TRBJ2-3, with D possibly TRBD2 on 6 matching bases. This CDR3 has 15 residues. The germline gives CDR1 SNHLY, CDR2 FYNNEI. Trimming took 3 bases from V and 0 from J, leaving 10 bases between them. CDR3 DNA sequence: TGTGCCAGCAGTGACTCCGGGACTAGCACAGATACGCAGTATTTT. As protein: CASSDSGTSTDTQYF.

This sequence joins TRBV30 and TRBJ1-2, with 9 bases fitting TRBD1. CDR1 is GTSNPN, CDR2 SVGIG, per germline (reference sequence). The CDR3 covers 14 residues. V dropped 8 bases and J dropped 0; count of bases not matched to a gene: 7. As DNA, the CDR3 is TGTGCCCGGGACCGGGACAGGGCTAACTATGGCTACACCTTC. Translating it yields CARDRDRANYGYTF.

The rearrangement joins TRBV19 to TRBJ1-2; a weak D match, TRBD1 (5 bases). The CDR3 extends over 14 amino acids. Trimming took 3 bases from V and 4 from J, leaving 12 bases between them. Germline CDR1 is LNHDA and CDR2 is SQIVND (reference sequence). The DNA for the CDR3 is TGTGCCAGTAGTATCATCTCCGACAGCTATGGCTACACCTTC. Translated, it gives CASSIISDSYGYTF.

V usage is TRBV27 and J usage is TRBJ1-1; TRBD1 might be the D (6 bases). The CDR3 consists of 11 residues. The ends were cut back, 4 bases at V and 10 bases at J, with 10 bases in the middle. Germline V lookup: CDR1 MNHEY, CDR2 SMNVEV (reference sequence). The CDR3 DNA is TGTGCCAGCAGTTCCGGACAGACAGCTTTCTTT. Translated, it gives CASSSGQTAFF.

This sequence joins TRBV7-9 and TRBJ1-1, with TRBD1 matching 7 bases. In germline, CDR1 is SEHNR, CDR2 FQNEAQ (reference sequence). The CDR3 totals 15 residues. Trimming at V came to 5 bases and at J to 4 bases, leaving 10 bases not matched to a gene. The CDR3 DNA reads TGTGCCAGCAGCCTGAATAGGGGGCGAGTCACTGAAGCTTTCTTT. Translation gives CASSLNRGRVTEAFF.

The chain combines TRBV4-3 with TRBJ2-6, with D perhaps TRBD2 (5 bases). Germline V gene lookup returns CDR1 LGHNA and CDR2 YSLEER. The CDR3 is made up of 17 amino acids. V was pared by 0 bases and J by 0 bases, with 9 bases between. CDR3 in amino acids: CASSQDPGNSGANVLTF. The DNA for the CDR3 is TGCGCCAGCAGCCAAGATCCCGGGAACTCTGGGGCCAACGTCCTGACTTTC.

The chain employs TRBV6-1 and TRBJ2-1, with 8 bases matching TRBD2. Germline CDR1 MNHNS, CDR2 SASEGT. The CDR3 extends over 17 amino acids. After removal of 1 base from V and 2 bases from J, the junction contained 7 bases not matched to a gene. CDR3 in amino acids: CASSEDRSAGAYNEQFF. CDR3 DNA sequence: TGTGCCAGCAGTGAAGATCGCTCAGCGGGGGCCTACAATGAGCAGTTCTTC.

The V gene is TRBV30, the J gene TRBJ2-5; perhaps TRBD1 as D (5 bases). Looked up from germline, CDR1 is GTSNPN and CDR2 is SVGIG (reference sequence). This CDR3 region has 13 residues. Trimming took 2 bases from V and 5 from J, leaving 12 bases between them. CDR3 region: CAWSSQGGETQYF. The DNA of the CDR3 is TGTGCCTGGAGTAGCCAGGGTGGGGAGACCCAGTACTTC.

The rearrangement uses TRBV27 and TRBJ2-7; TRBD2 matches at 7 bases. CDR1 MNHEY and CDR2 SMNVEV come from the germline V gene (reference sequence). Trimming removed 4 bases from V and 3 bases from J; junction bases left unmatched: 3. This CDR3 comprises 13 residues. CDR3 region: CASSWDYNYEQYF. CDR3 sequence (DNA): TGTGCCAGCAGTTGGGACTATAACTACGAGCAGTACTTC.

The chain couples TRBV30 to TRBJ1-1; 12 positions agree with TRBD1. The CDR3 spans 13 residues. The V segment lost 7 bases and the J segment 10 bases; nucleotides outside the gene matches: 10. CDR1 and CDR2 from the germline V gene are GTSNPN and SVGIG (reference sequence). The CDR3 loop is CAYQPGQGARAFF. DNA for the CDR3: TGTGCCTATCAACCGGGACAGGGGGCTAGAGCTTTCTTT. The full variable domain, its missing parts supplied by reference TRBV30 and TRBJ1-1, is SQTIHQWPATLVQPVGSPLSLECTVEGTSNPNLYWYRQAAGRGLQLLFYSVGIGQISSEVPQNLSASRPQDRQFILSSKKLLLSDSGFYLCAYQPGQGARAFFGQGTRLTVV.

This chain joins TRBV6-1 and TRBJ2-3, with a weak D call TRBD1 (6 bases). Deletions cut 2 bases from V and 0 bases from J, with 12 bases between. This CDR3 is built from 16 residues. Germline V gene data show CDR1 as MNHNS and CDR2 as SASEGT. The CDR3 here is CASSEIGQSSTDTQYF. The CDR3, as DNA: TGTGCCAGCAGTGAAATCGGACAGTCCAGCACAGATACGCAGTATTTT.

The chain is built from TRBV6-6 and TRBJ1-2, with TRBD1 matching over 7 bases. The CDR3 totals 13 residues. Germline assignment: CDR1 MNHNY and CDR2 SVGAGI (reference sequence). The ends lost 3 bases at V and 8 bases at J; junction bases unmatched: 6. The CDR3 region has the DNA TGTGCCAGCAGTTATCCCTTAGGGGGCGGCTACACCTTC. Translation gives CASSYPLGGGYTF.

The genes are TRBV18 and TRBJ2-7; 7 nucleotides agree with TRBD1. With V trimmed by 3 bases and J by 5 bases, 7 bases remained unmatched. The CDR3 runs to 14 residues. Germline loops: CDR1 KGHSH, CDR2 LQKENI. The CDR3 coding sequence is TGTGCCAGCTCACCTAAAACAGGGGAACACGAGCAGTACTTC. Protein product: CASSPKTGEHEQYF.

CDR3 nucleotide sequence: TGTGCCATCAGGGGACAGGAGAGCTCCTACGAGCAGTACTTC. The encoded protein is CAIRGQESSYEQYF. The V and J genes are TRBV10-3 and TRBJ2-7, with 8 bases fitting TRBD1. This CDR3 is 14 amino acids long. The V segment lost 6 bases and the J segment 0 bases; nucleotides outside the gene matches: 4. Per the germline V gene, CDR1 is ENHRY and CDR2 is SYGVKD.

V and J are TRBV10-3 and TRBJ2-7, with 13 bases matching TRBD2. This CDR3 comprises 15 residues. The V segment lost 9 bases and the J segment 6 bases; nucleotides outside the gene matches: 11. Germline V gene lookup returns CDR1 ENHRY and CDR2 SYGVKD. CDR3 in DNA: TGTGCCATAGCCGGGACTAGCGGGACAACCGTCGAGCAGTACTTC. Its protein product is CAIAGTSGTTVEQYF.

J is TRBJ2-7 and V is TRBV4-1, with D maybe TRBD1 (6 bases). Trimming pared 2 bases from V and 5 bases from J, leaving 10 bases between. The CDR3 is made up of 13 amino acids. Germline values: CDR1 MGHRA, CDR2 YSYEKL. This chain's CDR3 is CASSQYRDHEQYF. The CDR3 bases are TGCGCCAGCAGCCAATACAGGGACCACGAGCAGTACTTC.

This rearrangement joins TRBV7-9 to TRBJ1-1; the D is unclear. V was pared by 1 base and J by 6 bases, with 18 bases between. CDR1 SEHNR and CDR2 FQNEAQ come from the germline V gene (reference sequence). The CDR3 sequence is 16 residues long. CDR3 region: CASSLDPGISSPEAFF. The CDR3, as DNA: TGTGCCAGCAGCTTAGATCCGGGTATTAGCAGTCCTGAAGCTTTCTTT.

V and J are TRBV4-1 and TRBJ1-1, with unresolved D. The germline V gene has CDR1 MGHRA and CDR2 YSYEKL. The CDR3 is 13 amino acids. Trimming pared 4 bases from V and 8 bases from J, leaving 14 bases between. DNA of the CDR3: TGCGCCAGCAGCCCAACTGTAATACGGGAAGCTTTCTTT. Its translation: CASSPTVIREAFF.

This chain links TRBV6-5 with TRBJ1-2, with TRBD1 matching over 7 bases. The CDR3 runs to 16 residues. Trimming at V came to 0 bases and at J to 4 bases, leaving 8 bases not matched to a gene. Germline values: CDR1 MNHEY, CDR2 SVGAGI. The CDR3 is CASSYSTGEVGYGYTF. The DNA of the CDR3 is TGTGCCAGCAGTTACTCTACAGGGGAGGTTGGCTATGGCTACACCTTC.